Sequencing of this T cell receptor (beta chain) was carried out in a study of cytomegalovirus exposure and HLA in healthy donors (dated by TCRdb to 2016 to 2017). Regarding the complete study: According to an earlier analysis of around 600 of the donors, about 170 million T cells yielded roughly 110 million unique TCR beta sequences and about 300 Gb of sequence data. An early release that covered 500 to 800 HLA-typed donors contained about 300 gigabases of sequencing data and 85 million to 100 million unique TCR sequences. The genetic ancestry cluster associated with self-reported Caucasian donors included approximately 85% of the roughly 410 genotyped donors. The aim of the study was to test whether cataloging public T cell receptors could identify signatures of past pathogen exposure. The T cell repertoires of under 700 subjects were profiled by immunosequencing and related to cytomegalovirus serostatus. A separate validation cohort of roughly 110 different subjects was used in addition to the 666-subject first cohort. To predict cytomegalovirus infection status, the study combined high-throughput TCR immunosequencing, statistical association of individual TCRs with disease status, and machine learning. In a later analysis, previously published TCR beta repertoires from 666 donors were re-analyzed and high-resolution HLA genotyping was added so that TCR occurrence patterns could be studied. In the later analysis, no new phenotypic data were used to find candidate immune exposures; instead, reliance was placed on TCR beta sequences and their occurrence across donors. In an earlier analysis of several hundred of the donors, high-throughput TCR beta sequencing was used to judge whether each TCR beta V gene segment behaved as functional or pseudogenic. Donor age, sex, ethnicity and CMV serostatus were collected together with the repertoire data. A later genetic analysis took genome-wide SNP genotypes for about three fifths of the roughly 700 donors and used that subset as a discovery cohort. Every repertoire in the discovery cohort had been generated on one and the same sequencing platform. Class I and class II HLA loci were covered by the typing at four-digit resolution. The number of donors typed differed by locus, with roughly 620-630 for A, B, C, DRB1 and DQB1, more than 500 for DQA1, 600 to 610 for DPA1, and under 490 for DPB1. Several DR-DQ haplotypes were treated as single units for association and clustering because of strong linkage in the cohort. Across some 400 genotyped donors of the cohort, an average of roughly 230,000 unique TCR beta nucleotide sequences per donor were sequenced, and 15% to 20% of those sequences were non-productive.

As regards this clone: Its antigen target is currently unknown. No clone much larger than this one lies a single base away; base qualities are absent.

Results the study describes overall, beyond this receptor: According to a later genetic analysis, donors in an Asian-associated ancestry cluster had fewer N-insertions in productive TCRs than the approximately 650-donor mean. The 87-base-pair reads could not distinguish some IMGT-functional V segments, including TRBV6-2 and TRBV6-3, so those segments were excluded. A later analysis reported that several top co-occurrence clusters appeared linked to parvovirus B19, influenza, CMV and Epstein-Barr virus. A further reported finding was that TCR beta sequences accurately predicted the HLA-A and HLA-B alleles for most subjects in the first cohort. Sequencing depth was assumed to be roughly uniform across donors in the presence/absence analyses, though that assumption may not hold. In a later analysis, HLA-associated TCR beta chains were found to be more clonally expanded and to have lower generation probabilities than equally common non-associated chains. A cluster of highly shared sequence variants was judged likely to be a technical artifact of the sequencing pipeline. In this cohort, only TCR beta chains were sequenced, and detectable features were limited by the absence of alpha or paired-chain data. A later analysis found that most CMV-associated TCR beta chains appeared HLA-restricted, with HLA associations seemingly driven largely by CMV exposure. Strong co-occurrence of HLA alleles, especially DR and DQ, made assigning TCR associations to individual alleles difficult. Because HLA typing was unavailable for some donors at each locus, only the typed subset was used in association tests. In a later analysis, some 18,000 TCR beta sequences were associated with specific HLA alleles at a false discovery rate of 0.05. In both the original and validation cohorts, the classifier was reported to diagnose cytomegalovirus status with high specificity and sensitivity. The authors suggested that the approach could potentially be generalized to other disease states and immunological phenotypes. Over 15 rarely observed V segments, including chromosome 9 orphons, were excluded from the earlier analysis of some 590 of the donors because counts were too low. A few of the identified cytomegalovirus-associated TCR beta chains were confirmed in vitro to be specific for cytomegalovirus antigens. Immune exposure information for the cohort was limited to CMV serostatus. Linkage disequilibrium might explain the correlated functional status among segregating V segments, but an unknown experimental factor could not be excluded. In a later analysis, TCR association rates were found to vary across HLA loci, with the most associated TCRs seen for DRB1 alleles and the fewest for HLA-C alleles. In a later genetic analysis, a missense DCLRE1C variant was associated with V-gene and J-gene trimming of TCR beta chains, and the association was replicated in an independent cohort. Broadly in line with IMGT annotations, most TCR beta V segments showed up in productive rearrangements about 87% or about 30% of the time in an earlier analysis of 587 of the donors. The study gave a list of under 200 TCR beta chains associated with cytomegalovirus. Across donors, most TCR sequences were observed very rarely, whereas some public TCRs were present in many individuals.

The method was the immunoSEQ multiplex PCR assay. The multiplex PCR relied on a mix of 60 forward primers for TCR Vbeta segments and 13 reverse primers for TCR Jbeta segments. A multiplex PCR assay on genomic DNA amplified the CDR3 region of rearranged TCR beta genes. On the Illumina HiSeq System, the amplified TCR beta libraries were sequenced as 87-base-pair reads. The authors' analysis ran thus. In a later analysis, 80 million or so unique TCR beta chains were counted across the approximately 640 repertoires, and approximately 11 million of these chains were shared by at least two donors. Raw reads were error-corrected and collapsed into unique sequences by a nearest-neighbor algorithm in which closely related sequences were merged to remove PCR and sequencing errors. To assign V, D and J gene segments, CDR3 sequences were aligned to IMGT reference sequences. Each retained sequence needed at least a six-nucleotide match to both a V gene segment and a J gene segment. A rearrangement counted as productive if the CDR3 had no stop codons and remained in frame with V and J, and every other rearrangement counted as non-productive. Following IMGT convention, CDR3 was defined as the stretch from the second conserved V-encoded cysteine to the conserved J-encoded phenylalanine. Sequences without an unambiguous match to a single V gene segment were excluded from the earlier analysis of 450 to 750 of the donors. An earlier analysis of some 500 of the donors classified V segments as functional when productive rearrangements were above 56.7% and as segregating when the standard deviation between donors was above 5%. A statistical classification framework was developed to diagnose cytomegalovirus status using the catalog of TCR beta chain sequences. A later analysis assigned V and J genes by comparing TCR nucleotide sequences with IMGT/GENE-DB human TR gene sequences. Using the TCRdist pipeline, a later analysis assigned CDR3 sequences along with most-parsimonious VDJ recombination scenarios. In a later analysis, each TCR beta chain was defined by its CDR3 amino acid sequence together with its V-gene family, and reads without a unique V-gene family were excluded. As a way to deal with suspected cross-contamination and a sequencing artifact, a later analysis dropped 592 nucleotide sequences that were highly shared and had low generation probability. A later analysis calculated a clonal expansion index for each public chain from normalized within-repertoire ranks of inferred template counts. In a later analysis, generation probabilities were computed using a VDJ recombination model fitted to out-of-frame rearrangements, and the results were checked against IGoR. In a later analysis, hypergeometric tests were used to score TCR-TCR, TCR-HLA and TCR-CMV co-occurrence, with a repertoire-size bias correction applied to TCR pairs. In a later analysis, false discovery rates were estimated by permuting HLA or CMV assignments 20 times. In a later analysis, co-occurring TCRs were grouped with DBSCAN, and TCRdist sequence similarity was added when clustering was performed within HLA-allele-positive subsets. Co-occurrence clustering excluded repertoires with fewer than 30,000 or more than 120,000 public chains, plus five with anomalous nucleotide sharing. Drawn from immuneACCESS, this table holds only the in-frame rearrangements with V and J called that TCRdb kept. Clones are partly lost; checked studies trace under half to an unresolved V gene and leave the rest unexplained. D and trimming were read from the DNA, whereas the V and J calls and clone size are those reported in that table. Here the sample has approximately 130,000 clones; roughly 80% occur a single time. The ten largest account for about 8.1% of the sample.

CDR1 LNHDA and CDR2 SQIVND are derived from the germline V gene (reference sequence). The CDR3 covers 12 residues, taking in both the cysteine and the phenylalanine. Just the 36-base CDR3 DNA is kept, in frame starting at base 1. V drops 9 bases and J drops 5 bases, leaving 13 bases in between. In total, fewer than 750 healthy bone marrow donors made up the cohort. At the time of sampling, every cohort member was nominally healthy, though immune exposures that went unrecorded were likely present. The donor was CMV seropositive and was included in the group of 250 to 350 seropositive cohort members. A peripheral blood sample was provided by each donor, and peripheral blood mononuclear cells were used for TCR beta sequencing. The Qiagen DNeasy Blood Extraction Kit was used to extract genomic DNA from the blood cell samples.

This chain joins TRBV19 to TRBJ1-1, with TRBD1 perhaps the D gene, on 5 matching bases. This receptor was obtained from a woman between 45 and 65 years old in good health and CMV-seropositive. The sample was PBMCs. The sequenced DNA is TGTGCCAGCAGCAGGGCGCCTACTGAAGCTTTCTTT. Its translation is CASSRAPTEAFF.